This TCR beta chain stems from a study of T cell responses to AZD1222 COVID-19 vaccine. Study-level background: Pooled together were second doses at about 4 or about 12 weeks.

The CDR3 consists of 13 residues. CDR1 and CDR2 (germline): SNHLY, FYNNEI. Trimming removed 6 bases from V and 10 bases from J; junction bases left unmatched: 5. General study results and limits: Females outnumbered males among donors, who were mostly white British; clonal diversity was possibly underestimated. With dominance at 160-218 and 743-854, vaccine-associated CD4 TCRs spanned spike. Repertoire collection took place solely once the T cell response had peaked.

Here immunoSEQ multiplex PCR was the method, and the copy in TCRdb shows in-frame clones only, minus some. The sample yields some 190,000 clones, 85% to 90% seen once. A word on this clone: Antigen specificity is unknown.

The sequences come from peripheral blood, collected on day 0 of AZD1222 vaccination. The receptor comes from an adult in good health. The chain joins TRBV2 to TRBJ2-1, with 11 bases fitting TRBD1. CDR3 region: CASSTGQGAEQFF. The CDR3 region has the DNA TGTGCCAGCAGCACCGGACAGGGGGCGGAGCAGTTCTTC.